Presented here are 5 T cell receptor beta chains from one specimen sequenced in a study of blood T cell repertoires in COVID-19. Profiling relied on immunoSEQ multiplex PCR, and the TCRdb table lists in-frame clones only, not all of them. The table lists around 200,000 clones, more than 85% of them singletons. The material sequenced was peripheral blood. The receptors derive from a man aged 40-49 years with active or convalescent COVID-19.

This chain links TRBV28 with TRBJ2-1; 8 bases agree with TRBD2. The germline V gene has CDR1 MDHEN and CDR2 SYDVKM. This CDR3 contains 14 residues. J gave up 3 bases and V 5 bases, and 3 bases lay outside the gene matches. The CDR3 region is CASSLSGDYNEQFF. In DNA, the CDR3 is TGTGCCAGCAGTCTTAGCGGGGACTACAATGAGCAGTTCTTC.

The rearrangement uses TRBV24-1 and TRBJ2-7; D is unclear. The CDR3 covers 12 residues. Trimming left V 0 bases short and J 7 bases short, with 6 bases between. Germline CDR1 reads KGHDR; CDR2 reads SFDVKD. The chain's CDR3 is CATSDLGPEQYF. CDR3 DNA sequence: TGTGCCACCAGTGATTTGGGGCCAGAGCAGTACTTC.

This clone was seen many times. This chain uses TRBV19 with TRBJ1-1; D is unclear. The CDR3 has 12 amino acids. Germline CDR1 LNHDA, CDR2 SQIVND (reference sequence). Trimming removed 5 bases from V and 8 bases from J, with 12 bases in between. The CDR3, as DNA: TGTGCCAGTAGTCAATCCCGTCTAGAAGCTTTCTTT. It is translated as CASSQSRLEAFF.

The chain combines TRBV27 with TRBJ2-4; TRBD1 matches at 7 bases. There are 14 residues in the CDR3. Trimming cost V 2 bases and J 5 bases; bases outside gene matches: 3. The germline gives CDR1 MNHEY, CDR2 SMNVEV (reference sequence). CDR3 DNA: TGTGCCAGCAGTTTAAGGGGGCTCGAAAACATTCAGTACTTC. Amino acid sequence: CASSLRGLENIQYF.

This clone appeared a few times. V gene TRBV6-5 combines with J gene TRBJ2-1; 9 bases line up with TRBD1. CDR3 length: 13 residues. The germline V gene has CDR1 MNHEY and CDR2 SVGAGI. Trimming removed 7 bases from V and 9 bases from J; junction bases left unmatched: 7. In DNA, the CDR3 is TGTGCCAGCATGGGGACAGGGTTATTTGAGCAGTTCTTC. This translates into CASMGTGLFEQFF.